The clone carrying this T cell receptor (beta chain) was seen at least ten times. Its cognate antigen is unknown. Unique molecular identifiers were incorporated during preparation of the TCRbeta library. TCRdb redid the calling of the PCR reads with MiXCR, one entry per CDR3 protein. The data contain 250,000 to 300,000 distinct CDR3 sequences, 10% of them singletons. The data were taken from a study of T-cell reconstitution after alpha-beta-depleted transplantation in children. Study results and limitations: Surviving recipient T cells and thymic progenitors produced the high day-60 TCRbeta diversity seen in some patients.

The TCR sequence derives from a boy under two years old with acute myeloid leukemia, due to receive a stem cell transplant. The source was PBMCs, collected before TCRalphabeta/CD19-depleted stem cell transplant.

The CDR3 loop is CASSQLPWGTALMNTEAFF. The DNA for the CDR3 is TGTGCCAGCAGCCAACTTCCTTGGGGGACAGCACTCATGAACACTGAAGCTTTCTTT. The V gene is TRBV4-2, the J gene TRBJ1-1; 7 bases map to TRBD1. Trimming removed 2 bases from V and 0 bases from J; junction bases left unmatched: 15. CDR3 length: 19 amino acids. Looked up from germline, CDR1 is LGHNA and CDR2 is YNFKEQ.